This TCR beta chain was obtained from a study of patients and donors after allogeneic stem cell transplantation. A single record per CDR3 protein comes from TCRdb applying MiXCR to the RT-PCR reads. The sample comprises around 240,000 distinct CDR3 sequences, 13% to 15% of which are singletons, and roughly 12% rests with the top ten. The V gene lost 0 bases and the J gene lost 2 bases, with 11 bases spanning the gap. Germline CDR1 LGHNA, CDR2 YNFKEQ. CDR3 length: 17 amino acids. The chain has TRBV4-2 and TRBJ2-6; the D is unclear. The TCR originated in a human donor who was either an allogeneic HSCT recipient or a stem cell or donor lymphocyte infusion donor (not recorded which). It is not recorded whose cells these are; they may come from a transplant donor. Sequences were obtained from blood, either unsorted or a sorted T cell fraction (not recorded which). The CDR3 reads CASSQDLRSPGANVLTF. The CDR3 bases are TGTGCCAGCAGCCAAGATCTTCGGTCTCCTGGGGCCAACGTCCTGACTTTC.